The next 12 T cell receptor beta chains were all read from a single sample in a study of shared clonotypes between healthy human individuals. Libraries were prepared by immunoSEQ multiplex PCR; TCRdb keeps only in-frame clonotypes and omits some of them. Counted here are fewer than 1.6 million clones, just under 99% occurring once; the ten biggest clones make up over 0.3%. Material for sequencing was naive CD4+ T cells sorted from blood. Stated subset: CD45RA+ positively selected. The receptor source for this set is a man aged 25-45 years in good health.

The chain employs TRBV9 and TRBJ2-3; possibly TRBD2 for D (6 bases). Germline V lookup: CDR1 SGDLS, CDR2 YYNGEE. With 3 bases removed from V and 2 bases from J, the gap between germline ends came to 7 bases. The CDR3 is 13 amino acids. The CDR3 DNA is TGTGCCAGCAGCGCGGACTACACAGATACGCAGTATTTT. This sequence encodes CASSADYTDTQYF.

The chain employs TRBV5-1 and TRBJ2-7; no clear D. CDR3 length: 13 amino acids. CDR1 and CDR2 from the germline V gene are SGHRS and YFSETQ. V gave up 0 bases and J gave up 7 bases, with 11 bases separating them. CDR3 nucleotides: TGCGCCAGCAGCTTGGTGAGGCTTTCGGAGCAGTACTTC. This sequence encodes CASSLVRLSEQYF.

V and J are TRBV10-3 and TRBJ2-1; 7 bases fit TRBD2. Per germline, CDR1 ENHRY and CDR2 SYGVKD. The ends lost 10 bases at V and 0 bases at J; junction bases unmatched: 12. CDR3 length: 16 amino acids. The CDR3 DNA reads TGTGCCACCAACGGACGAGCGGGAAGCTCCTACAATGAGCAGTTCTTC. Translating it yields CATNGRAGSSYNEQFF.

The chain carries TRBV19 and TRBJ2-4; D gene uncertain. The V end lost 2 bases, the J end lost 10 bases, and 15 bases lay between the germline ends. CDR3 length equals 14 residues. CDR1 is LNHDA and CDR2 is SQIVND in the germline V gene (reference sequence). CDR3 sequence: CASSILVSGRIQYF. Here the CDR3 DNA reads TGTGCCAGTAGTATATTAGTTTCAGGACGGATTCAGTACTTC.

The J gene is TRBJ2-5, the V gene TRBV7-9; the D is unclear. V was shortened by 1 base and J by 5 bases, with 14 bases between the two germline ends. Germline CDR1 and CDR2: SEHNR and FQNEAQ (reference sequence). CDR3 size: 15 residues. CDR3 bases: TGTGCCAGCAGCTTAGGTCGGGTTGTGATTGAGACCCAGTACTTC. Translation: CASSLGRVVIETQYF. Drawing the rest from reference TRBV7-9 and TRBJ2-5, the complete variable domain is DTGVSQNPRHKITKRGQNVTFRCDPISEHNRLYWYRQTLGQGPEFLTYFQNEAQLEKSRLLSDRFSAERPKGSFSTLEIQRTEQGDSAMYLCASSLGRVVIETQYFGPGTRLLVL.

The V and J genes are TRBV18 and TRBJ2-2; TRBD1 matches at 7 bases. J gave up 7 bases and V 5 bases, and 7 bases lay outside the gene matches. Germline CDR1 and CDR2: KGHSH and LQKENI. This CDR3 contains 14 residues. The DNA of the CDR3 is TGTGCCAGCTCAATTGGTGGGACAGACGGGGAGCTGTTTTTT. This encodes CASSIGGTDGELFF.

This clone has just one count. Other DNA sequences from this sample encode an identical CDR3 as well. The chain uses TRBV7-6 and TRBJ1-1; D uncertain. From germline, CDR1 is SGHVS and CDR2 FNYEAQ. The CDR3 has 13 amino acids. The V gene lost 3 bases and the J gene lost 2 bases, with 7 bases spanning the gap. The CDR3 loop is CASSLAANTEAFF. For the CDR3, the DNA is TGTGCCAGCAGCTTGGCAGCCAACACTGAAGCTTTCTTT.

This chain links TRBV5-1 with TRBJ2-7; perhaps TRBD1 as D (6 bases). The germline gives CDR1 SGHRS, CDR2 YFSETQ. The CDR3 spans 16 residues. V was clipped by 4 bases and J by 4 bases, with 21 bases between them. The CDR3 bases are TGCGCCAGCAGCCCTGCCGGGACACTGGGGCCTTACGAGCAGTACTTC. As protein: CASSPAGTLGPYEQYF.

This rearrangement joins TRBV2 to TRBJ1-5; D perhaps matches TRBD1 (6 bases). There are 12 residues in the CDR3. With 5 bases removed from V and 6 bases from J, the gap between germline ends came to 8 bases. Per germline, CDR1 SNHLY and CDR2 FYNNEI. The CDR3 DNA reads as TGTGCCAGCAGTCAGGGGTTTCAGCCCCAGCATTTT. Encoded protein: CASSQGFQPQHF.

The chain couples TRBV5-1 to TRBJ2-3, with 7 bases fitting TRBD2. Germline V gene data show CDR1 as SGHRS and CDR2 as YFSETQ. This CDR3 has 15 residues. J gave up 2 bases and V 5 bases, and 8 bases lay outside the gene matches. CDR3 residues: CASRRRERVTDTQYF. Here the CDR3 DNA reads TGCGCCAGCAGGAGGCGGGAGAGAGTCACAGATACGCAGTATTTT.

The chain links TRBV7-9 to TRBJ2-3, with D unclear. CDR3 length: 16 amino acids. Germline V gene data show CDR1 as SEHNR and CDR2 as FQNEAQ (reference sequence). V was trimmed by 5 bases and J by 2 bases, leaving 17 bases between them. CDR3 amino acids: CASSPPGSSSTDTQYF. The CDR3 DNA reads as TGTGCCAGCAGCCCGCCGGGCTCCTCTTCCACAGATACGCAGTATTTT.

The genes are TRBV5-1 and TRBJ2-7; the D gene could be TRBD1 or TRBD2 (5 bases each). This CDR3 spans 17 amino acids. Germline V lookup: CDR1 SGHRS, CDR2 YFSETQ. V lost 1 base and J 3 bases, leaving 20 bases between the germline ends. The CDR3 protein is CASSLIQGRADYYEQYF. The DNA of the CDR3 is TGCGCCAGCAGCTTGATTCAGGGCAGGGCCGACTACTACGAGCAGTACTTC.